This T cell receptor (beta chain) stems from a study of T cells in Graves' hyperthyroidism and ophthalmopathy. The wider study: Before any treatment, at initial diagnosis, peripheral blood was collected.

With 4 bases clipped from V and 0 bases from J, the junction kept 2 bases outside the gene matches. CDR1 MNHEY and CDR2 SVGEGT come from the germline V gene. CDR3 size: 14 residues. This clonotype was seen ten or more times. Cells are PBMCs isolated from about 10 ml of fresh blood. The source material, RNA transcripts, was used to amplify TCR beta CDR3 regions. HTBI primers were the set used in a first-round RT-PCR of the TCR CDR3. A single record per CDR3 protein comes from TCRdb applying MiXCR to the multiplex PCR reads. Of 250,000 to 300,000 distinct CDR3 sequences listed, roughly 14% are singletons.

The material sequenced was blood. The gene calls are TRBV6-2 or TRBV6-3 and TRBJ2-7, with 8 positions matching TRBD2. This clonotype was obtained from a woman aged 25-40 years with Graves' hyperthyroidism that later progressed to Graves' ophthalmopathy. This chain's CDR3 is CASSSLAGSYEQYF. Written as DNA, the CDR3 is TGTGCCAGCAGTTCGCTAGCGGGCTCCTACGAGCAGTACTTC.